This record looks at one TCR beta chain sequence and its context. After removal of 8 bases from V and 1 base from J, the junction contained 7 bases not matched to a gene. This CDR3 contains 14 residues. The V gene's germline CDR1 is SGHDN and CDR2 FVKESK. Sequencing libraries for TCR beta were prepared with iRepertoire HTBI primers and Arm-PCR of CDR3 regions. TCRdb independently ran MiXCR on the multiplex PCR reads; one entry per CDR3 protein. The data contain 450,000 to 650,000 distinct CDR3 sequences, about 16% of them singletons. Time point described: newly diagnosed GD, antithyroid drugs for less than 3 months. Generation of the TCR library employed RNA extracted from PBMCs. This sample was taken from a study of regulatory T cells in long-lasting Graves disease. This same sample was also part of a study on T cells in Graves' hyperthyroidism and ophthalmopathy. As reported in that work: Each diagnosis was grounded in clinical symptoms, serum thyroxine and TRAb, thyroid ultrasound, and orbital computed tomography. The TCR CDR3 was amplified in a first-round RT-PCR using the HTBI primer set. A model of 13 V-J features distinguished ophthalmopathy from stable hyperthyroidism. Model-based prediction identified ophthalmopathy a median 6.5 months prior to its onset.

This rearrangement joins TRBV14 to TRBJ1-1; TRBD1 aligns across 7 bases. Sequencing used peripheral blood mononuclear cells (PBMCs), obtained at new diagnosis, from a patient treated with antithyroid drugs. The receptor was isolated from a woman aged 35 to 59 with Graves disease. The CDR3 region has the DNA TGTGCCAGCGTCGGTAAGGGGGCGAACACTGAAGCTTTCTTT. Protein product: CASVGKGANTEAFF.